This T cell receptor (beta chain) was observed in a study of PD-L1 blockade in urothelial cancer (dated by TCRdb to 2016 to 2017). For the study in its entirety: Every patient began therapy in 2014 and was given atezolizumab 1,200 mg intravenously every 3 weeks. About 85% of the roughly 29 patients were identified as males with urothelial cancer of bladder origin, and a prior smoking history was reported by 18 of 29 patients. An ECOG performance status of 0 or 1 was recorded for the patients, and 0 to 3 prior chemotherapy regimens had been received by the patients. Blood samples were analyzed 3 weeks after the start of treatment (second dose) and 6 weeks after the start of treatment. Blood samples gave median yields of about 150,000 T cells and approximately 80,000 unique TCRs, along with a median clonality of about 0.084. Somatic, immune and clinical correlates of response to PD-L1 blockade with atezolizumab in urothelial cancer were the focus of an exploratory multi-omic analysis. TCR sequencing covered pretreatment tumor samples and matched, serially collected peripheral blood taken before and after atezolizumab treatment. Durable clinical benefit was defined as progression-free survival longer than 6 months, and TCR features were also tested against progression-free and overall survival. In the same patients, pretreatment tumors underwent whole exome sequencing and RNA sequencing in addition to TCR sequencing. Durable clinical benefit was achieved by nine patients but not by the remaining 20. Pretreatment blood TCR-seq was available for twenty-nine patients, at least one posttreatment blood collection was obtained for about 24 patients, and tumor TCR-seq was available for about 24 patients. Broader findings and caveats from the paper: Because the sample size was small (n of about 29) and many exploratory analyses were performed, the results are intended to be hypothesis-generating. Among patients with durable benefit, tumor-associated TCR clones showed greater expansion in peripheral blood 3 weeks after treatment started (n of about 21, p = 0.022). A pretreatment peripheral blood TCR clonality below the median was linked to improved progression-free and overall survival.

The junction shows trimming of 4 bases on V and 4 bases on J, and the gene matches do not reach 8 bases of it. From the cysteine through the phenylalanine, the CDR3 covers 15 amino acids. The CDR3 DNA has 45 bases and is translated from base 1. CDR1 and CDR2 were assigned from the germline V gene (reference sequence) as GTSNPN and SVGIG. This clone has only one observation. This clone's antigen is unknown. No base quality information exists; no much larger clone differs at one position. Each PCR received spiked-in synthetic TCR analog templates so that absolute template abundance could be estimated from read counts. The immunoSEQ assay was used to amplify TCRbeta CDR3 regions from genomic DNA with bias-controlled V and J gene primers. Sequencing of rearranged TCRbeta segments was performed at approximately 20X coverage. The published analysis was carried out like this. Clustering was used to correct sequencing errors, and CDR3s were annotated against IMGT so that V, D and J genes could be assigned. Downstream analyses used only productive TCRbeta rearrangements and left out out-of-frame or stop-codon sequences. To compute clonality, Shannon entropy was normalized by the log of the number of unique productive sequences and then subtracted from one. Fisher's exact test with Benjamini-Hochberg correction, at a threshold of adjusted p below 0.01, was used to find clones that differed between time points or between blood and tumor. Sourced from immuneACCESS, this table was stored by TCRdb with only in-frame sequences that have V and J called. A share of the clones is absent; for the studies checked, an unresolved V gene accounts for under half, and the remainder has no known explanation. From that table come the V and J calls and clone size; the DNA was used to work out D and trimming. The sample table shows tens of thousands of clones, and around 84% are seen once. The ten largest clones add up to roughly 1.9% of the sample.

This specimen's time point label, interpreted: pretreatment peripheral blood. The cohort included about 29 patients with locally advanced or metastatic urothelial carcinoma who were treated at Memorial Sloan Kettering on a trial protocol. Peripheral blood mononuclear cells were collected from each patient pretreatment and during treatment, giving between 1 and 8 total time points per patient. The Qiagen DNeasy Blood extraction kit was used to purify genomic DNA from total PBMCs and from tumor samples. PBMCs were collected pretreatment and during treatment, and were isolated and stored as previously described.

The TCR was taken from a man in his 60s with urothelial cancer. The sequencing used PBMCs, collected around atezolizumab (anti-PD-L1) treatment. The rearrangement combines TRBV30 with TRBJ2-2; TRBD2 aligns with 8 central bases. The sequenced DNA: TGTGCCTGGATTTACGGGGGGGCGGCCACCGGGGAGCTGTTTTTT. This sequence encodes CAWIYGGAATGELFF.